One sample yielded the 21 T cell receptor beta chains listed below, sequenced in a study of identical twins. Via MiXCR, TCRdb re-called the 5' RACE reads, giving one row per CDR3 protein. Of about 520,000 distinct CDR3 sequences detected, roughly a fifth appear once; the ten largest clones hold about 0.99%. These data were likewise used in another study, on T cells expressing NK-cell markers.

The material sequenced was CD4+ T cells sorted from blood. The receptors were sampled from a woman aged 18-29 years in good health.

The chain combines TRBV20-1 with TRBJ2-1, with 8 nucleotides matching TRBD2. V gave up 6 bases and J gave up 9 bases; unmatched junction bases: 13. Germline values: CDR1 DFQATT, CDR2 SNEGSKA (reference sequence). The CDR3 runs 14 residues. The CDR3, as DNA: TGCAGTGCCAGTTCCGGGACTAGGGGACGTGAGCAGTTCTTC. It is translated as CSASSGTRGREQFF.

This clonotype has a handful of counts. The rearrangement links TRBV20-1 to TRBJ2-2; 8 bases match TRBD2. The CDR3 totals 16 residues. The V segment lost 0 bases and the J segment 3 bases; nucleotides outside the gene matches: 6. Germline CDR1 DFQATT, CDR2 SNEGSKA (reference sequence). As DNA, the CDR3 is TGCAGTGCTAGAGATCAGGCAGCGGGGGACACCGGGGAGCTGTTTTTT. Translating it yields CSARDQAAGDTGELFF.

CDR3 in amino acids: CASSYQAGVGQPQHF. The DNA of the CDR3 is TGTGCCAGCAGTTACCAGGCGGGGGTGGGTCAGCCCCAGCATTTT. The chain employs TRBV6-5 and TRBJ1-5, with a possible D match to TRBD1 (5 bases). This CDR3 has 15 amino acids. V lost 2 bases and J lost 6, with 14 bases in between. CDR1 and CDR2 (germline): MNHEY, SVGAGI.

This clonotype was seen only a few times. The chain carries TRBV7-2 and TRBJ1-4; a possible D gene is TRBD1 (6 bases). Germline CDR1 reads SGHTA; CDR2 reads FQGNSA. Trimming pared 9 bases from V and 5 bases from J, leaving 16 bases between. The CDR3 contains 14 residues. CDR3 nucleotides: TGTGCCAGTTCCTGGGCGGACAGAAATGAAAAACTGTTTTTT. As protein: CASSWADRNEKLFF.

The chain couples TRBV15 to TRBJ2-3; TRBD2 agrees at 10 bases. The CDR3 extends over 17 amino acids. Per the germline V gene, CDR1 is LNHNV and CDR2 is YYDKDF (reference sequence). The V and J ends lost 0 bases and 1 base, in that order; junction bases with no gene match: 4. CDR3 in DNA: TGTGCCACCAGCAGAGAGTTAAGCGGGGGGGGCACAGATACGCAGTATTTT. Translated: CATSRELSGGGTDTQYF.

Note on this clonotype: A much larger clone is a single base away; this may be a read error. The chain carries TRBV12-3 or TRBV12-4 and TRBJ2-1; 7 bases are a match to TRBD2. This CDR3 region has 14 residues. The CDR3 here is CDSSRRTSVDEQFF. Here the CDR3 DNA reads TGTGACAGCAGTCGCCGAACTAGCGTCGATGAGCAGTTCTTC.

A few counts support this clonotype. This sequence joins TRBV6-5 and TRBJ1-1; D is unclear. From germline, CDR1 is MNHEY and CDR2 SVGAGI. This CDR3 has 12 residues. The ends were cut back, 7 bases at V and 2 bases at J, with 8 bases in the middle. The CDR3 here is CASMRGNTEAFF. In DNA, the CDR3 is TGTGCCAGCATGCGGGGTAACACTGAAGCTTTCTTT.

V usage is TRBV20-1 and J usage is TRBJ2-1, with D tentatively TRBD1 or TRBD2 (5 bases each). V lost 5 bases and J 8 bases, leaving 10 bases between the germline ends. CDR1 is DFQATT, CDR2 SNEGSKA, per germline (reference sequence). The CDR3 is 11 amino acids. DNA for the CDR3: TGCAGTGCTCTCAGGGACGATGAGCAGTTCTTC. Encoded protein: CSALRDDEQFF.

The chain employs TRBV3-1 and TRBJ2-3; the D is unclear. Looked up from germline, CDR1 is LGHDT and CDR2 is YNNKEL (reference sequence). The CDR3 has 13 amino acids. Trimming left V 0 bases short and J 8 bases short, with 9 bases between. The CDR3 nucleotides are TGTGCCAGCAGCCAAGAGGTAGCCCGTACGCAGTATTTT. The encoded protein is CASSQEVARTQYF.

This clonotype has more than one count but fewer than ten. The genes are TRBV12-3 or TRBV12-4 and TRBJ2-3, with 14 bases lining up with TRBD2. This CDR3 has 15 residues. J was trimmed by 4 bases and V by 6 bases; bases with no gene match: 3. CDR3 coding DNA: TGTGCCAGCAGCCGGACTAGCGGGAGGCCAGATACGCAGTATTTT. Its translation is CASSRTSGRPDTQYF.

There are a few counts of this clonotype. The CDR3 here is CASSIQGDGYTF. As DNA, the CDR3 is TGTGCCAGCAGCATTCAGGGAGACGGCTACACCTTC. This chain uses TRBV21-1 with TRBJ1-2; the table's D gene call, TRBD1, was not cross checked with the DNA. TRBV21-1 is assigned pseudogene status. CDR3 length equals 12 residues.

There are a few counts of this clonotype. V usage is TRBV5-5 and J usage is TRBJ2-7; TRBD1 aligns across 7 bases. Germline lookup yields CDR1 SGHKS and CDR2 YYEKEE (reference sequence). Trimming at V came to 0 bases and at J to 10 bases, leaving 19 bases not matched to a gene. This CDR3 region has 17 residues. CDR3 nucleotides: TGTGCCAGCAGCTTGGGACACGGGACAGCTCTACGACGGGGTCAGTACTTC. Amino acid sequence: CASSLGHGTALRRGQYF.

The chain has TRBV20-1 and TRBJ2-3; 10 bases align to TRBD1. The CDR3 loop spans 16 amino acids. Per the germline V gene, CDR1 is DFQATT and CDR2 is SNEGSKA (reference sequence). The V segment lost 6 bases and the J segment 4 bases; nucleotides outside the gene matches: 13. CDR3 protein: CSADPHGQGVADTQYF. CDR3 DNA sequence: TGCAGTGCAGATCCCCATGGACAGGGGGTGGCAGATACGCAGTATTTT.

The rearrangement links TRBV10-3 to TRBJ2-2; tentative D call: TRBD1 (6 bases). V was cut by 3 bases and J by 3 bases, with 8 bases left in between. Germline V gene sequence: CDR1 ENHRY, CDR2 SYGVKD. The CDR3 loop spans 14 amino acids. The CDR3 sequence: CAISERQDTGELFF. The CDR3 DNA follows: TGTGCCATCAGTGAAAGACAGGACACCGGGGAGCTGTTTTTT.

In this sample, this clonotype turned up a few times. The chain has TRBV5-1 and TRBJ2-2, with D perhaps matching TRBD2 (6 bases). In germline, CDR1 is SGHRS, CDR2 YFSETQ. V was clipped by 4 bases and J by 4 bases, with 17 bases between them. The CDR3 length is 16 residues. The CDR3 DNA is TGCGCCAGCAGCACAGTGCCGGGACTCTCCACCGGGGAGCTGTTTTTT. Its translation is CASSTVPGLSTGELFF.

This clonotype was seen more than once but under ten times. This chain uses TRBV10-3 with TRBJ1-2; D is possibly TRBD1 (5 bases). This CDR3 is 12 amino acids long. Germline V CDR1 and CDR2: ENHRY, SYGVKD. The V and J ends lost 6 bases and 6 bases respectively, with 11 bases between them. The CDR3 protein is CAISGTVDGYTF. The CDR3 DNA reads as TGTGCCATCAGCGGGACGGTCGATGGCTACACCTTC.

The chain links TRBV11-3 to TRBJ2-4, with TRBD2 matching 11 bases. The CDR3 covers 16 residues. Trimming cost V 3 bases and J 6 bases; bases outside gene matches: 7. Germline CDR1 and CDR2: SGHNT and YENEEA. The CDR3 sequence is CASSFAGTSGGNIQYF. The CDR3 nucleotides read TGTGCCAGCAGCTTCGCCGGGACTAGCGGAGGAAACATTCAGTACTTC.

The V gene is TRBV12-3 or TRBV12-4, the J gene TRBJ2-3, with D perhaps TRBD1 (6 bases). The CDR3 consists of 16 residues. Trimming removed 5 bases from V and 0 bases from J, with 15 bases in between. The chain's CDR3 is CASSPQTGSSTDTQYF. The CDR3 region has the DNA TGTGCCAGCAGTCCCCAGACAGGTTCTAGCACAGATACGCAGTATTTT.

This clonotype appeared a few times. This rearrangement joins TRBV29-1 to TRBJ2-1; D not certain. V lost 4 bases to trimming and J lost 11 bases, with 15 bases between them. Germline CDR1 and CDR2: SQVTM and ANQGSEA. CDR3 length: 12 amino acids. CDR3 DNA: TGCAGCGTTGTGATTGGTACAGCGAAGCAGTTCTTC. Its protein is CSVVIGTAKQFF.

The chain recombines TRBV29-1 with TRBJ2-1, with D uncertain. Germline assignment: CDR1 SQVTM and CDR2 ANQGSEA. With 7 bases removed from V and 8 bases from J, the gap between germline ends came to 15 bases. This CDR3 has 12 amino acids. The CDR3 nucleotides are TGCAGCGCTCTCCGGACCGTCGATGAGCAGTTCTTC. This translates into CSALRTVDEQFF.

This clonotype was seen at least ten times. Relative to the germline gene, one junction end is altered; a read error may explain this. V is TRBV12-3 or TRBV12-4 and J is TRBJ2-5; 11 bases fit TRBD2. The length of the CDR3 is 14 residues. CDR3 nucleotides: TGTGCCAGCAGTGTAGCGGGGGGGCCAGAGACCCAGTACTTC. This codes for CASSVAGGPETQYF.